This TCR beta chain derives from a study of regulatory T cells in long-lasting Graves disease. Study at large: Under 3 months of antithyroid drugs had been taken by newly diagnosed Graves' patients. General observations from the study: Accuracy was perhaps lowered by the small sample size.

This clonotype was seen a handful of times. Its antigen is not known. One junction end does not reproduce the germline sequence, and a read error may be involved. Arm-PCR of CDR3 regions and iRepertoire HTBI primers were used to build TCR beta libraries. From the multiplex PCR reads, TCRdb called clonotypes with MiXCR, one entry per CDR3 protein. This repertoire shows roughly 500,000 distinct CDR3 sequences, 9.5% to 15% found once; its top ten account for roughly 8.9%. Time point defined: newly diagnosed GD, antithyroid drugs for less than 3 months. With RNA extracted from PBMCs as input, the TCR library was made. The CDR3 has 13 residues. Germline V gene lookup returns CDR1 ENHRY and CDR2 SYGVKD. A further study also used this sample, focusing on T cells in Graves' hyperthyroidism and ophthalmopathy. In that study: Blood also showed most of the thyroid clonotypes that were expanded above 0.001.

The sequencing used peripheral blood mononuclear cells (PBMCs), collected at new diagnosis, from a patient treated with antithyroid drugs. The J gene is TRBJ2-5, the V gene TRBV10-3; TRBD2 matches at 8 bases. The source of this sequence is a woman in her 30s with Graves disease. The DNA of the CDR3 is TGTGCCATCAGTGGACTAGCGAGAGAGACCCAGTGCTTC. Amino acids: CAISGLARETQCF.